The clone carrying this T cell receptor beta chain has a count of ten or more. Its specificity is not known. The data stem from a study of naive and memory T cell subsets. Notes on the study in general: Over 85% of naive TCR sequences appeared only once after error correction, unlike memory subsets.

V was pared by 1 base and J by 3 bases, with 1 base between. This CDR3 is built from 11 residues. The germline gives CDR1 MDHEN, CDR2 SYDVKM. The beta constant-region primer was an equimolar mix of two oligonucleotides covering TRBC1 and TRBC2. Nested alpha and beta constant-region primers with the SP2 primer drove four PCR rounds on ligated cDNA. Each CDR3 protein is one row after TCRdb ran MiXCR on the UMI-ligation and nested PCR reads. The data hold 130,000 or so distinct CDR3 sequences, with 35% to 45% observed a single time. Separate alpha and beta amplification began at the second PCR step. After CD4 positive bead selection, the CD4-negative fraction gave CD8 T cells.

Sequences were obtained from central memory CD4+ T cells from blood. The chain joins TRBV28 to TRBJ2-7; D is unclear. This sequence was found in a human donor in good health. The CDR3 DNA follows: TGTGCCAGCAGTTTATACTACGAGCAGTACTTC. Translated, it gives CASSLYYEQYF.